A single sample is the source of the 31 T cell receptor beta chains below, sequenced in a study of blood T cell repertoires in COVID-19. Profiling relied on immunoSEQ multiplex PCR, and the TCRdb table lists in-frame clones only, not all of them. In the table there are 250,000 to 300,000 clones, approximately 87% of which are singletons. Sequenced material: peripheral blood. The receptor set was obtained from a man between 60 and 75 years old who had recovered from COVID-19.

This clone is a singleton in its sample. The rearrangement joins TRBV6-1 to TRBJ1-3, with 9 bases that match TRBD1. CDR3 length equals 17 residues. Losses at the gene ends were 4 bases for V and 0 bases for J; bases not matched to a gene: 7. Per germline, CDR1 MNHNS and CDR2 SASEGT. The CDR3 sequence is CASSGGDRAPSGNTIYF. The CDR3 DNA is TGTGCCAGCAGTGGGGGGGACAGGGCCCCCTCTGGAAACACCATATATTTT.

The chain couples TRBV5-5 to TRBJ2-7; TRBD1 is a possible D gene (6 bases). V lost 5 bases to trimming and J lost 3 bases, with 24 bases between them. Germline V gene data show CDR1 as SGHKS and CDR2 as YYEKEE (reference sequence). CDR3 length equals 17 residues. The CDR3 DNA sequence: TGTGCCAGCAGTCTGGTAGCCTCCGGGACAAGAGACTACGAGCAGTACTTC. It is translated as CASSLVASGTRDYEQYF.

This rearrangement joins TRBV18 to TRBJ2-5; 8 positions agree with TRBD1. The CDR3 is made up of 15 amino acids. V lost 4 bases to trimming and J lost 5 bases; unmatched junction nucleotides: 9. Germline CDR1 and CDR2: KGHSH and LQKENI. The chain's CDR3 is CASSHQQTGVETQYF. CDR3 DNA sequence: TGTGCCAGCTCACACCAGCAGACAGGGGTGGAGACCCAGTACTTC.

This clone was detected once. The V call is TRBV6-1, the J call TRBJ1-1; 8 bases align to TRBD1. The junction had 11 bases not matched to a gene; V was cut back by 6 bases and J by 5 bases. This CDR3 is 15 amino acids long. CDR1 and CDR2 (germline): MNHNS, SASEGT. The CDR3 region has the DNA TGTGCCAGCAGCTCGCAGGGGGCGAGGGGGACTGAAGCTTTCTTT. It yields the protein CASSSQGARGTEAFF.

This clone has a single count. The V call is TRBV19, the J call TRBJ1-2; TRBD1 matches at 7 bases. The CDR3 has 14 amino acids. Germline V gene data show CDR1 as LNHDA and CDR2 as SQIVND (reference sequence). V was pared by 3 bases and J by 4 bases, with 5 bases of the junction left unmatched. CDR3 protein: CASSIGTAFYGYTF. The CDR3 nucleotides are TGTGCCAGTAGTATTGGGACAGCTTTCTATGGCTACACCTTC.

V is TRBV6-5 and J is TRBJ2-4; 10 nucleotides align to TRBD2. The germline V gene encodes CDR1 MNHEY and CDR2 SVGAGI. V dropped 7 bases and J dropped 6; count of bases not matched to a gene: 3. CDR3 size: 13 residues. CDR3 sequence reads: CASTASGRNIQYF. The CDR3 DNA sequence: TGTGCCAGCACAGCTAGCGGGAGAAACATTCAGTACTTC.

This clone occurred once. V usage is TRBV5-1 and J usage is TRBJ1-2, with TRBD1 as a possible D gene (6 bases). Germline V gives CDR1 SGHRS, CDR2 YFSETQ. This CDR3 is 17 amino acids long. With 4 bases removed from V and 1 base from J, the gap between germline ends came to 20 bases. CDR3: CASSPGQHSLINYGYTF. CDR3 nucleotides: TGCGCCAGCAGCCCAGGACAGCATTCCCTCATTAACTATGGCTACACCTTC.

The chain joins TRBV9 to TRBJ1-1; a weak D match, TRBD1 (5 bases). The CDR3 totals 15 residues. CDR1 and CDR2 (germline): SGDLS, YYNGEE. Trimming left V 4 bases short and J 6 bases short, with 19 bases between. CDR3 coding DNA: TGTGCCAGCAGCCCGTGGACAACTCCGGGGGCTGAAGCTTTCTTT. Its translation is CASSPWTTPGAEAFF.

This chain connects TRBV10-3 to TRBJ1-1, with TRBD1 as a possible D gene (5 bases). This CDR3 spans 16 amino acids. Trimming took 2 bases from V and 2 from J, leaving 15 bases between them. Germline assignment: CDR1 ENHRY and CDR2 SYGVKD. CDR3 DNA sequence: TGTGCCATCAGTGAGCAGCCTCAGGGTTCAAACACTGAAGCTTTCTTT. Translation: CAISEQPQGSNTEAFF.

The chain is built from TRBV11-2 and TRBJ2-7; tentatively, D is TRBD1 (6 bases). Trimming stripped 5 bases from V and 2 bases from J, with 13 bases between. CDR3 length: 14 amino acids. Germline CDR1 and CDR2: SGHAT and FQNNGV. CDR3 bases: TGTGCCAGCAGCAAACGGACAGCCCCCTACGAGCAGTACTTC. It codes for CASSKRTAPYEQYF.

The genes are TRBV5-4 and TRBJ2-1; a weak D match, TRBD1 (6 bases). V was clipped by 0 bases and J by 0 bases, with 10 bases between them. This CDR3 has 16 residues. The germline CDR1 and CDR2 sequences are SGHNT and YYREEE (reference sequence). The CDR3 here is CASSLAGTHSYNEQFF. The CDR3 nucleotides are TGTGCCAGCAGCTTGGCTGGGACACACTCCTACAATGAGCAGTTCTTC.

The chain is built from TRBV7-9 and TRBJ2-7, with 13 bases matching TRBD2. The CDR3 has 16 amino acids. The germline V gene has CDR1 SEHNR and CDR2 FQNEAQ (reference sequence). Germline trimming cut 5 bases from V and 0 bases from J; bases unmatched to any gene: 4. In DNA, the CDR3 is TGTGCCAGCAGCACCAGACTAGCGGGGGGCTCCTACGAGCAGTACTTC. It is translated as CASSTRLAGGSYEQYF.

The rearrangement links TRBV11-2 to TRBJ2-2; D might be TRBD2 (7 bases). The CDR3 totals 15 residues. Trimming removed 6 bases at V and 2 bases at J, with 13 bases between. Germline CDR1 is SGHAT and CDR2 is FQNNGV. As DNA, the CDR3 is TGTGCCAGCAGGACGGGGGGCATAAACACCGGGGAGCTGTTTTTT. Translated, it gives CASRTGGINTGELFF.

The genes are TRBV7-9 and TRBJ1-1; the match to TRBD1 covers 7 bases. Germline CDR1 SEHNR, CDR2 FQNEAQ (reference sequence). Trimming cost V 5 bases and J 1 base; bases outside gene matches: 4. The CDR3 is made up of 14 amino acids. DNA of the CDR3: TGTGCCAGCAGCCTGGGACAGTCGAACACTGAAGCTTTCTTT. Residues: CASSLGQSNTEAFF.

The gene calls are TRBV6-5 and TRBJ1-5; D gene uncertain. This CDR3 is 15 amino acids long. CDR1 is MNHEY, CDR2 SVGAGI, per germline. Trimming shortened V by 0 bases and J by 6 bases, and 12 bases separated the two germline ends. CDR3 residues: CASSYSTPGFQPQHF. In DNA form, the CDR3 reads TGTGCCAGCAGTTACTCGACGCCGGGATTTCAGCCCCAGCATTTT.

V gene TRBV6-6 combines with J gene TRBJ1-4, with TRBD1 identical over 8 bases. The trim removed 6 bases at V and 0 bases at J, leaving 18 bases unmatched. Germline V lookup: CDR1 MNHNY, CDR2 SVGAGI (reference sequence). CDR3 size: 20 residues. This CDR3 is CASSRPGDRRPRATNEKLFF. The CDR3, as DNA: TGTGCCAGCAGCAGACCAGGGGACAGGAGACCTAGAGCAACTAATGAAAAACTGTTTTTT.

As concerns this clone: This same CDR3 is encoded by further DNA sequences in the sample. V is TRBV28 and J is TRBJ1-5; D is unclear. Looked up from germline, CDR1 is MDHEN and CDR2 is SYDVKM. The V gene lost 2 bases and the J gene lost 6 bases, with 11 bases spanning the gap. The CDR3 covers 14 residues. CDR3 in DNA: TGTGCCAGCAGTTTAGTAGCGGCGGGTCAGCCCCAGCATTTT. Amino acid sequence: CASSLVAAGQPQHF.

The V call is TRBV6-1, the J call TRBJ1-4; D is uncertain. Trimming cost V 7 bases and J 3 bases, with 12 bases left between them. Germline CDR1 is MNHNS and CDR2 is SASEGT. The CDR3 spans 14 residues. This chain's CDR3 is CASKKQTANEKLFF. The CDR3 region has the DNA TGTGCCAGCAAGAAACAGACGGCTAATGAAAAACTGTTTTTT.

The chain has TRBV25-1 and TRBJ1-1; a possible D gene is TRBD1 (6 bases). Germline lookup yields CDR1 MGHDK and CDR2 SYGVNS. V lost 6 bases and J lost 12, with 11 bases in between. CDR3 length: 10 amino acids. In DNA, the CDR3 is TGTGCCAGCAGACAGGGTAGGACTTTCTTT. It yields the protein CASRQGRTFF.

V and J are TRBV7-3 and TRBJ2-3, with D possibly matching TRBD2 (6 bases). CDR1 SGHTA and CDR2 FQGTGA come from the germline V gene. The CDR3 spans 16 residues. The germline V and J ends were trimmed by 5 bases and 2 bases, with 17 bases remaining between them. The CDR3 loop reads CASSPAAGPATDTQYF. The CDR3 DNA reads TGTGCCAGCAGCCCCGCCGCGGGGCCGGCCACAGATACGCAGTATTTT.

The chain links TRBV15 to TRBJ2-5, with TRBD1 matching 8 bases. Germline assignment: CDR1 LNHNV and CDR2 YYDKDF (reference sequence). J was trimmed by 3 bases and V by 1 base; bases with no gene match: 4. The CDR3 runs to 15 residues. The CDR3 protein is CATSRAQGAEETQYF. The CDR3 nucleotides read TGTGCCACCAGCAGAGCCCAGGGGGCTGAAGAGACCCAGTACTTC.

Turning to this clone: A much larger clone sits a single nucleotide away, making a read error possible. J is TRBJ1-1 and V is TRBV6-6, with D uncertain. Germline V CDR1 and CDR2: MNHNY, SVGAGI (reference sequence). This CDR3 has 11 residues. V lost 5 bases to trimming and J lost 5 bases, with 6 bases between them. The CDR3 DNA reads TGTGCCAGCAGTCCCCGGACTGAAGCTTTCTTT. Protein sequence: CASSPRTEAFF.

The chain has TRBV19 and TRBJ2-2, with unresolved D. This CDR3 region has 15 residues. Per germline, CDR1 LNHDA and CDR2 SQIVND (reference sequence). V gave up 1 base and J gave up 6 bases, with 12 bases separating them. The CDR3 spells CASSIAGPRSGELFF. CDR3 DNA sequence: TGTGCCAGTAGTATAGCGGGTCCTAGATCCGGGGAGCTGTTTTTT.

The CDR3 bases are TGTGCCAGCTCCGTTGCAGGGATGGATACGCAGTATTTT. Residues: CASSVAGMDTQYF. The V gene is TRBV12-3 or TRBV12-4, the J gene TRBJ2-3, with D perhaps matching TRBD1 (5 bases). V lost 8 bases and J 6 bases, leaving 15 bases between the germline ends. This CDR3 spans 13 amino acids.

The V call is TRBV6-5, the J call TRBJ1-3, with D perhaps matching TRBD1 (5 bases). Germline values: CDR1 MNHEY, CDR2 SVGAGI. Trimming removed 6 bases at V and 0 bases at J, with 12 bases between. The CDR3 spans 15 residues. DNA of the CDR3: TGTGCCAGCAGAATGGGGCAGGACTCTGGAAACACCATATATTTT. It is translated as CASRMGQDSGNTIYF.

J is TRBJ1-5 and V is TRBV6-6; D is ambiguous. Germline assignment: CDR1 MNHNY and CDR2 SVGAGI (reference sequence). Trimming removed 5 bases at V and 4 bases at J, with 21 bases between. The CDR3 has 17 amino acids. CDR3 nucleotide sequence: TGTGCCAGCAGTCCGAGCCCCCGCCCTAGTGGGAATCAGCCCCAGCATTTT. This codes for CASSPSPRPSGNQPQHF.

The rearrangement links TRBV15 to TRBJ1-5; TRBD1 matches at 11 bases. Germline-derived CDR1 and CDR2 are LNHNV and YYDKDF (reference sequence). The ends lost 2 bases at V and 4 bases at J; junction bases unmatched: 4. The CDR3 is 16 amino acids. In DNA form, the CDR3 reads TGTGCCACCAGCAGACCGGGACAGGGGGTTAATCAGCCCCAGCATTTT. Amino acid sequence: CATSRPGQGVNQPQHF.

This chain connects TRBV19 to TRBJ1-1; 8 nucleotides agree with TRBD1. J lost 0 bases, V lost 7 bases, and 7 bases had no gene match. The CDR3 sequence is 15 residues long. The germline CDR1 and CDR2 sequences are LNHDA and SQIVND (reference sequence). The DNA for the CDR3 is TGTGCCAGTATCACAGGGGGGGCCATGAACACTGAAGCTTTCTTT. Translation: CASITGGAMNTEAFF.

The chain carries TRBV28 and TRBJ2-1, with D possibly TRBD1 on 7 matching bases. The V gene's germline CDR1 is MDHEN and CDR2 SYDVKM. The CDR3 covers 11 residues. V lost 6 bases to trimming and J lost 14 bases, with 14 bases between them. The CDR3 region is CASSSQGRKFF. The CDR3 DNA reads as TGTGCCAGCAGCTCACAGGGGAGGAAGTTCTTC. Complete variable domain (other parts from reference TRBV28 and TRBJ2-1): DVKVTQSSRYLVKRTGEKVFLECVQDMDHENMFWYRQDPGLGLRLIYFSYDVKMKEKGDIPEGYSVSREKKERFSLILESASTNQTSMYLCASSSQGRKFFGPGTRLTVL.

The count of this clone is one. This rearrangement joins TRBV7-9 to TRBJ1-2; maybe TRBD1 (5 bases). CDR1 is SEHNR and CDR2 is FQNEAQ in the germline V gene (reference sequence). Trimming cost V 5 bases and J 7 bases, with 20 bases left between them. The length of the CDR3 is 15 residues. The CDR3 DNA is TGTGCCAGCAGCCCACAACGATCGGGGGTCGGTGGCTACACCTTC. As protein: CASSPQRSGVGGYTF.

This clone was recorded only once. The chain combines TRBV15 with TRBJ2-3, with TRBD2 matching 10 bases. This CDR3 is built from 16 residues. The junction had 7 bases not matched to a gene; V was cut back by 1 base and J by 6 bases. Germline lookup yields CDR1 LNHNV and CDR2 YYDKDF (reference sequence). The chain's CDR3 is CATSRGDSGGMDTQYF. CDR3 DNA sequence: TGTGCCACCAGCAGAGGTGATAGCGGGGGGATGGATACGCAGTATTTT.